Below are 24 T cell receptor beta chains sequenced from a single sample in a study of control samples from healthy donors and cancer patients. Libraries were prepared by immunoSEQ multiplex PCR; TCRdb keeps only in-frame clonotypes and omits some of them. Found here are approximately 89,000 clones, 85% of them singletons; the top ten hold approximately 2.1%. Sequencing used blood. The receptors shown here come from a woman in her thirties or forties in good health.

The rearrangement links TRBV15 to TRBJ1-5, with 9 bases fitting TRBD1. V was clipped by 3 bases and J by 6 bases; unmatched bases: 6. CDR3 size: 15 residues. Germline V gene data show CDR1 as LNHNV and CDR2 as YYDKDF (reference sequence). The CDR3, as DNA: TGTGCCACCAGCAGCCCCGGGACAGGGTTTCAGCCCCAGCATTTT. As protein: CATSSPGTGFQPQHF. Full variable domain (missing parts from reference TRBV15 and TRBJ1-5): DAMVIQNPRYQVTQFGKPVTLSCSQTLNHNVMYWYQQKSSQAPKLLFHYYDKDFNNEADTPDNFQSRRPNTSFCFLDIRSPGLGDTAMYLCATSSPGTGFQPQHFGDGTRLSIL.

This clone was seen a handful of times. V usage is TRBV7-2 and J usage is TRBJ1-3, with D unclear. The CDR3 is made up of 16 amino acids. With 2 bases removed from V and 0 bases from J, the gap between germline ends came to 11 bases. Looked up from germline, CDR1 is SGHTA and CDR2 is FQGNSA. The CDR3 nucleotides are TGTGCCAGCAGCTTAACCAGGCCAAACTCTGGAAACACCATATATTTT. Its protein is CASSLTRPNSGNTIYF.

J is TRBJ2-3 and V is TRBV27; D remains unclear. V was pared by 7 bases and J by 1 base, with 15 bases between. Germline CDR1 MNHEY, CDR2 SMNVEV (reference sequence). This CDR3 has 15 amino acids. The CDR3 DNA reads TGTGCCAGCAAAAGTTGGGCGGTGGGCACAGATACGCAGTATTTT. It translates to CASKSWAVGTDTQYF.

The chain employs TRBV11-3 and TRBJ1-2; possibly TRBD1 for D (5 bases). From germline, CDR1 is SGHNT and CDR2 YENEEA. The CDR3 totals 12 residues. Between the trimmed V and J ends, which lost 5 bases and 8 bases, there was a span of 12 bases. CDR3 residues: CASSGRGSGYTF. For the CDR3, the DNA is TGTGCCAGCAGCGGAAGGGGTAGCGGCTACACCTTC.

The chain recombines TRBV6-5 with TRBJ1-4; tentatively, D is TRBD1 (5 bases). V lost 6 bases to trimming and J lost 7 bases, with 15 bases between them. Per germline, CDR1 MNHEY and CDR2 SVGAGI. CDR3 length: 14 residues. CDR3 protein: CASRGVLGGEKLFF. CDR3 DNA sequence: TGTGCCAGCAGGGGGGTACTAGGAGGTGAAAAACTGTTTTTT.

The chain links TRBV5-4 to TRBJ2-1; 7 bases align to TRBD1. CDR1 and CDR2 (germline): SGHNT, YYREEE (reference sequence). J gave up 6 bases and V 1 base, and 7 bases lay outside the gene matches. The CDR3 consists of 15 residues. CDR3 nucleotide sequence: TGTGCCAGCAGCTTGACGGGACAGCGCACCAATGAGCAGTTCTTC. This gives the protein CASSLTGQRTNEQFF.

This chain joins TRBV5-4 and TRBJ2-5; 10 nucleotides align to TRBD1. Trimming at V came to 3 bases and at J to 4 bases, leaving 3 bases not matched to a gene. This CDR3 is built from 14 residues. Germline CDR1 and CDR2: SGHNT and YYREEE (reference sequence). The CDR3 DNA follows: TGTGCCAGCAGCTCGACAGGGGGCGGAGAGACCCAGTACTTC. Amino acid sequence: CASSSTGGGETQYF.

The genes are TRBV30 and TRBJ1-5; TRBD1 aligns across 8 bases. The CDR3 is 15 amino acids. V trimming: 0 bases; J trimming: 3 bases; junction bases outside the gene matches: 4. Germline V gene sequence: CDR1 GTSNPN, CDR2 SVGIG (reference sequence). The CDR3 DNA reads as TGTGCCTGGAGTGTCAGGGACAGGATCAATCAGCCCCAGCATTTT. Its protein is CAWSVRDRINQPQHF.

The chain uses TRBV18 and TRBJ1-3; D gene uncertain. CDR1 is KGHSH, CDR2 LQKENI, per germline. The CDR3 length is 15 residues. V lost 2 bases and J 3 bases, leaving 11 bases between the germline ends. The CDR3 sequence is CASSPTSGHGNTIYF. The CDR3, as DNA: TGTGCCAGCTCACCAACCTCAGGTCATGGAAACACCATATATTTT.

V usage is TRBV4-1 and J usage is TRBJ1-2; 8 bases are shared with TRBD1. V lost 1 base and J lost 6; bases outside the gene matches: 10. Germline-derived CDR1 and CDR2 are MGHRA and YSYEKL. This CDR3 is built from 16 residues. CDR3 loop: CASSQASAARGHGYTF. The CDR3 coding sequence is TGCGCCAGCAGCCAAGCCTCCGCGGCCAGGGGGCATGGCTACACCTTC.

This clone was counted between two and nine times. J is TRBJ2-3 and V is TRBV6-4; 10 bases align to TRBD2. With 3 bases clipped from V and 2 bases from J, the junction kept 2 bases outside the gene matches. The CDR3 runs to 15 residues. Germline V gene lookup returns CDR1 MRHNA and CDR2 SNTAGT. The CDR3 bases are TGTGCCAGCAGTGAAAGCGGGGGGGCCACAGATACGCAGTATTTT. Protein product: CASSESGGATDTQYF.

The rearrangement joins TRBV9 to TRBJ1-2; D perhaps matches TRBD1 (6 bases). Trimming stripped 4 bases from V and 7 bases from J, with 14 bases between. The CDR3 runs 13 residues. Germline CDR1 is SGDLS and CDR2 is YYNGEE. The CDR3 DNA is TGTGCCAGCAGCCCCGGGGGGCGCGTTGGCTACACCTTC. Protein sequence: CASSPGGRVGYTF. Using reference TRBV9 and TRBJ1-2 for the parts outside the CDR3, the full variable domain is DSGVTQTPKHLITATGQRVTLRCSPRSGDLSVYWYQQSLDQGLQFLIQYYNGEERAKGNILERFSAQQFPDLHSELNLSSLELGDSALYFCASSPGGRVGYTFGSGTRLTVV.

In this sample, this clone turned up once. The gene calls are TRBV11-1 and TRBJ2-7, with 7 bases lining up with TRBD2. Germline assignment: CDR1 SGHAT and CDR2 FQDESV (reference sequence). CDR3 size: 15 residues. Trimming cost V 1 base and J 4 bases; bases outside gene matches: 7. CDR3 in amino acids: CASSLEGRGNYEQYF. The CDR3 bases are TGTGCCAGCAGCTTAGAAGGGCGGGGGAATTACGAGCAGTACTTC.

This sequence joins TRBV5-1 and TRBJ2-3; D might be TRBD2 (6 bases). V lost 5 bases to trimming and J lost 1 base, with 20 bases between them. The CDR3 has 17 amino acids. Looked up from germline, CDR1 is SGHRS and CDR2 is YFSETQ. The CDR3 sequence: CASSFHSSEGGTDTQYF. The CDR3 coding sequence is TGCGCCAGCAGTTTTCATTCTAGCGAAGGGGGCACAGATACGCAGTATTTT.

Concerning this clone itself: A junction boundary mismatches the germline segment, possibly from a read error. Other DNA sequences in this specimen translate into the identical CDR3. V usage is TRBV24-1 and J usage is TRBJ2-7; 10 nucleotides align to TRBD1. The CDR3 runs to 14 residues. The germline V gene has CDR1 KGHDR and CDR2 SFDVKD. CDR3 nucleotides: TGCGCCACCAGTGAGTCGGGACAGGGGTTCGAGCAGTACTTC. This encodes CATSESGQGFEQYF.

The chain has TRBV4-3 and TRBJ1-4; TRBD1 might be the D (5 bases). The length of the CDR3 is 16 residues. Trimming shortened V by 3 bases and J by 12 bases, and 23 bases separated the two germline ends. Germline values: CDR1 LGHNA, CDR2 YSLEER. The CDR3 region is CASSHGSGYIGMELFF. The CDR3 DNA follows: TGCGCCAGCAGCCATGGGTCAGGGTACATTGGGATGGAACTGTTTTTT.

The chain is built from TRBV9 and TRBJ2-5; 11 positions match TRBD2. Germline V gene sequence: CDR1 SGDLS, CDR2 YYNGEE. This CDR3 region has 18 residues. The ends lost 0 bases at V and 2 bases at J; junction bases unmatched: 9. CDR3 protein: CASSVGASGGMIQETQYF. For the CDR3, the DNA is TGTGCCAGCAGCGTAGGGGCTAGCGGGGGGATGATACAAGAGACCCAGTACTTC.

CDR3 sequence reads: CASSQTGDADTQYF. In DNA form, the CDR3 reads TGTGCCAGCAGCCAGACAGGGGACGCAGATACGCAGTATTTT. The genes are TRBV3-1 (or the pseudogene TRBV3-2) and TRBJ2-3, with 8 positions matching TRBD1. CDR3 length: 14 amino acids. Germline V CDR1 and CDR2: LGHDT, YNNKEL (reference sequence). J gave up 4 bases and V 3 bases, and 3 bases lay outside the gene matches.

V gene TRBV6-2 or TRBV6-3 combines with J gene TRBJ1-1; maybe TRBD1 (5 bases). The CDR3 sequence is 17 residues long. The germline gives CDR1 MNHEY, CDR2 SVGEGT. V lost 0 bases, J lost 5 bases, and 19 bases lay in between. In DNA, the CDR3 is TGTGCCAGCAGTTACTCGAGATTGGGTACGGGGGGGACTGAAGCTTTCTTT. This gives the protein CASSYSRLGTGGTEAFF.

The rearrangement uses TRBV6-2 or TRBV6-3 and TRBJ2-4; tentatively, D is TRBD2 (6 bases). The V end lost 4 bases, the J end lost 2 bases, and 15 bases lay between the germline ends. This CDR3 has 16 amino acids. Looked up from germline, CDR1 is MNHEY and CDR2 is SVGEGT. The CDR3: CASSSWGDRSKNIQYF. The CDR3 nucleotides are TGTGCCAGCAGTTCATGGGGGGATCGGTCCAAAAACATTCAGTACTTC.

V and J are TRBV6-2 or TRBV6-3 and TRBJ1-6, with D hard to call. Trimming pared 6 bases from V and 6 bases from J, leaving 18 bases between. The CDR3 contains 16 residues. Germline loops: CDR1 MNHEY, CDR2 SVGEGT. For the CDR3, the DNA is TGTGCCAGCAGCCAAGACGGATCCAACTTTAATTCACCCCTCCACTTT. It translates to CASSQDGSNFNSPLHF.

This clone occurred a few times. The CDR3 loop reads CASSVGTTSYEQYF. CDR3 DNA sequence: TGTGCCAGCAGCGTCGGGACAACTTCCTACGAGCAGTACTTC. The J gene is TRBJ2-7, the V gene TRBV9; maybe TRBD1 (6 bases). Germline V lookup: CDR1 SGDLS, CDR2 YYNGEE. Between the trimmed V and J ends, which lost 2 bases and 1 base, there was a span of 10 bases. There are 14 residues in the CDR3.

The CDR3 protein is CASSQGEWVNTDTQYF. The CDR3 bases are TGCGCCAGCAGCCAAGGGGAGTGGGTGAACACAGATACGCAGTATTTT. The chain employs TRBV4-3 and TRBJ2-3; weak D call: TRBD2 (5 bases). From germline, CDR1 is LGHNA and CDR2 YSLEER. Trimming took 1 base from V and 2 from J, leaving 13 bases between them. The CDR3 spans 16 residues.

The chain has TRBV6-4 and TRBJ1-2; D is possibly TRBD1 (5 bases). The CDR3 is 13 amino acids. The ends were cut back, 2 bases at V and 4 bases at J, with 8 bases in the middle. Germline V gene sequence: CDR1 MRHNA, CDR2 SNTAGT. CDR3 protein: CASSDVGTYGYTF. The CDR3 nucleotides read TGTGCCAGCAGTGACGTGGGGACCTATGGCTACACCTTC.